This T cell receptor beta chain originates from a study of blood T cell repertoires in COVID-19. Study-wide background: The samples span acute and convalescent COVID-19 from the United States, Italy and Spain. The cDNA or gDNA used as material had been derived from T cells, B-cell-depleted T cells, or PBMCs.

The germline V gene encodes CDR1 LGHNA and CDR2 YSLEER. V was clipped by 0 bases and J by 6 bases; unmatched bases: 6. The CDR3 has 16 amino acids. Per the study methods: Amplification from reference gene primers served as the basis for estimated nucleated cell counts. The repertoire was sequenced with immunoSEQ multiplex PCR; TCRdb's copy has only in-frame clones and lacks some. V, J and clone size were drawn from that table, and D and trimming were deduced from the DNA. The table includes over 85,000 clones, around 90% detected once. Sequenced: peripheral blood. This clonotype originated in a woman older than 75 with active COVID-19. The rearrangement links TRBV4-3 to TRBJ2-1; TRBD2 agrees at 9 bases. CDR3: CASSQDAGGPSNEQFF. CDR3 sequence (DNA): TGCGCCAGCAGCCAAGATGCGGGAGGGCCGTCCAATGAGCAGTTCTTC.